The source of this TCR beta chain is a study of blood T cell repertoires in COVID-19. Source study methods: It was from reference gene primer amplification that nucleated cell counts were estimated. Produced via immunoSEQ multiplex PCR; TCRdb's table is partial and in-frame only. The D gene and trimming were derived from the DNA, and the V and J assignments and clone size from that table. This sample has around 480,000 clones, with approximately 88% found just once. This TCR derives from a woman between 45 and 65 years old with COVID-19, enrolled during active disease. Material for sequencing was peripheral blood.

CDR3 amino acids: CASIWQLNTEAFF. The CDR3 nucleotides are TGTGCCAGCATTTGGCAGTTGAACACTGAAGCTTTCTTT. V is TRBV6-5 and J is TRBJ1-1; no clear D gene. Trimming cost V 7 bases and J 0 bases, with 9 bases left between them. There are 13 residues in the CDR3. Germline V lookup: CDR1 MNHEY, CDR2 SVGAGI.